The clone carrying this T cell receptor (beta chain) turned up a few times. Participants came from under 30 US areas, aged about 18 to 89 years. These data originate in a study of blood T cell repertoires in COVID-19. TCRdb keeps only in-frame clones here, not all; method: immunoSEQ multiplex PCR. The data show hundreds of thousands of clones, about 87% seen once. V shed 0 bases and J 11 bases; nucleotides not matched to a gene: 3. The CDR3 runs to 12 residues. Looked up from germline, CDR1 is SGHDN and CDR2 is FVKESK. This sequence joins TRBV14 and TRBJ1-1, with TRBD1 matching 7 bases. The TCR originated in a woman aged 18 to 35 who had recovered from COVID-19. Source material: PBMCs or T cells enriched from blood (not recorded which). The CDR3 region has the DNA TGTGCCAGCAGCCAAGATATGGGACAGGCTTTCTTT. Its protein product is CASSQDMGQAFF.